The TCR beta chain described here comes from a study of technical replicates of blood from a handful of donors. Generated by immunoSEQ multiplex PCR, the TCRdb table keeps only in-frame clones and is missing some. The table includes 75,000 to 100,000 clones, 95% detected once. With 4 bases clipped from V and 8 bases from J, the junction kept 13 bases outside the gene matches. Germline V CDR1 and CDR2: SEHNR, FQNEAQ (reference sequence). The CDR3 sequence is 16 residues long. The rearrangement uses TRBV7-9 and TRBJ1-2; TRBD1 agrees at 10 bases. The TCR was taken from a human donor in good health. Sequenced sample: T cells isolated from PBMCs. For the CDR3, the DNA is TGTGCCAGCAGCTCGGGCCGGGACAGGGGAATTTGGGGCTACACCTTC. Translating gives CASSSGRDRGIWGYTF. Combining the CDR3 with reference TRBV7-9 and TRBJ1-2 gives the whole variable domain DTGVSQNPRHKITKRGQNVTFRCDPISEHNRLYWYRQTLGQGPEFLTYFQNEAQLEKSRLLSDRFSAERPKGSFSTLEIQRTEQGDSAMYLCASSSGRDRGIWGYTFGSGTRLTVV.